The rows below give T cell receptor beta chains drawn from one sample of a study of blood T cell repertoires in COVID-19. Sequencing was performed with immunoSEQ multiplex PCR; in TCRdb, only in-frame clones are kept and a portion is missing. The sample has approximately 18,000 clones; 85% to 95% are singletons. The sequenced sample was peripheral blood. The receptors come from a human donor in a cohort sampled during active COVID-19. Each CDR3 is given with its conserved first and last residue. Fields, in order: J gene, V gene, clone size, D gene, CDR3 DNA, CDR3 protein. D genes are given only for firm matches. Clone size is shown for a subset of rows, as once, few, many or a class of expanded clone.

j_gene: TRBJ2-5; v_gene: TRBV7-2; abundance: -; d_gene: -; CDR3nt: TGTGCCAGCAGCCGGAGGAACCAAGAGACCCAGTACTTC; CDR3aa: CASSRRNQETQYF
j_gene: TRBJ2-7; v_gene: TRBV6-4; abundance: -; d_gene: TRBD1; CDR3nt: TGTGCCAGCTCCGTCGGACAGGGGTCCTACGAGCAGTACTTC; CDR3aa: CASSVGQGSYEQYF
j_gene: TRBJ2-7; v_gene: TRBV3-1/TRBV3-2; abundance: -; d_gene: -; CDR3nt: TGTGCCAGCAGCCAACCGTCCCCCCGGGAGCGCTCGGCCGGGTACGAGCAGTACTTC; CDR3aa: CASSQPSPRERSAGYEQYF
j_gene: TRBJ2-7; v_gene: TRBV5-5; abundance: -; d_gene: -; CDR3nt: TGTGCCAGCAGCTTCGCGGCCCGTAACTACGAGCAGTACTTC; CDR3aa: CASSFAARNYEQYF
j_gene: TRBJ1-6; v_gene: TRBV30; abundance: -; d_gene: TRBD1; CDR3nt: TGTGCCTGGCAGCCGACAGGGGGCGCCGGGTCACCCCTCCACTTT; CDR3aa: CAWQPTGGAGSPLHF
j_gene: TRBJ1-4; v_gene: TRBV7-9; abundance: -; d_gene: TRBD1; CDR3nt: TGTGCCAGCAGCTGGGACAGGGATGATGAAAAACTGTTTTTT; CDR3aa: CASSWDRDDEKLFF
j_gene: TRBJ1-2; v_gene: TRBV19; abundance: -; d_gene: TRBD1; CDR3nt: TGTGCCGGGGGCGTGGGACAGGATGGCTACACCTTC; CDR3aa: CAGGVGQDGYTF
j_gene: TRBJ2-7; v_gene: TRBV7-2; abundance: -; d_gene: -; CDR3nt: TGTGCCAGCAGCTTTTCGACTGGCGCCTACGAGCAGTACTTC; CDR3aa: CASSFSTGAYEQYF
j_gene: TRBJ2-2; v_gene: TRBV5-1; abundance: -; d_gene: -; CDR3nt: TGCGCCAGCAGCTTTCTCGGGACGAACACCGGGGAGCTGTTTTTT; CDR3aa: CASSFLGTNTGELFF
j_gene: TRBJ1-1; v_gene: TRBV18; abundance: -; d_gene: -; CDR3nt: TGTGCCAGCTCACTCCCCTCGGGGTTCAACACTGAAGCTTTCTTT; CDR3aa: CASSLPSGFNTEAFF
j_gene: TRBJ1-4; v_gene: TRBV28; abundance: -; d_gene: TRBD1; CDR3nt: TGTGCCAGCAGTCCCCCGGGGACAGGGGCTGAAAAACTGTTTTTT; CDR3aa: CASSPPGTGAEKLFF
j_gene: TRBJ1-1; v_gene: TRBV5-4; abundance: few; d_gene: TRBD1; CDR3nt: TGTGCCAGCAGCTTGAGAGGGGGCATGAACACTGAAGCTTTCTTT; CDR3aa: CASSLRGGMNTEAFF
j_gene: TRBJ2-1; v_gene: TRBV6-2/TRBV6-3; abundance: -; d_gene: TRBD2; CDR3nt: TGTGCCAGCAGTTTAACCACTAGCGGGAGCTACAATGAGCAGTTCTTC; CDR3aa: CASSLTTSGSYNEQFF
j_gene: TRBJ2-5; v_gene: TRBV6-5; abundance: -; d_gene: -; CDR3nt: TGTGCCAGCAGCCCAGGTGTACAGAACCAAGAGACCCAGTACTTC; CDR3aa: CASSPGVQNQETQYF
j_gene: TRBJ2-1; v_gene: TRBV7-2; abundance: -; d_gene: TRBD2; CDR3nt: TGTGCCAGCAGCCCAGTGCCGGGACTAGTTAGTGGGTTCTTC; CDR3aa: CASSPVPGLVSGFF
j_gene: TRBJ1-5; v_gene: TRBV4-3; abundance: -; d_gene: -; CDR3nt: TGCGCCAGCAGCCTTGGACAGTTCAATCAGCCCCAGCATTTT; CDR3aa: CASSLGQFNQPQHF
j_gene: TRBJ2-2; v_gene: TRBV5-1; abundance: -; d_gene: TRBD2; CDR3nt: TGCGCCAGCAGCTTATGGTTAACGCGGGGGGCCACCACGAACACCGGGGAGCTGTTTTTT; CDR3aa: CASSLWLTRGATTNTGELFF